The 2 T cell receptor beta chains below all came from one sample that was sequenced in a study of T cell responses to AZD1222 COVID-19 vaccine. This table comes from immunoSEQ multiplex PCR, and its TCRdb copy is limited to in-frame clones, with some not included. The sample holds roughly 91,000 clones, about 90% seen once. The sample here was peripheral blood, taken on day 0 of AZD1222 vaccination. These receptors were taken from an adult in good health.

The chain recombines TRBV27 with TRBJ2-5; 10 bases fit TRBD1. Germline V CDR1 and CDR2: MNHEY, SMNVEV (reference sequence). Trimming cost V 4 bases and J 5 bases; bases outside gene matches: 7. There are 15 residues in the CDR3. In DNA form, the CDR3 reads TGTGCCAGCAGTTCCGGGACAGGGGATTTGGAGACCCAGTACTTC. Its translation is CASSSGTGDLETQYF.

The J gene is TRBJ2-1, the V gene TRBV19; 14 bases match TRBD2. The CDR3 has 18 residues. With V trimmed by 6 bases and J by 0 bases, 7 bases remained unmatched. CDR1 LNHDA and CDR2 SQIVND come from the germline V gene (reference sequence). The CDR3 nucleotides are TGTGCCAGTAGAGCCGGGACTAGCGGGAGCGGCTCCTACAATGAGCAGTTCTTC. Translating it yields CASRAGTSGSGSYNEQFF. The whole variable domain, remainder taken from reference TRBV19 and TRBJ2-1, is DGGITQSPKYLFRKEGQNVTLSCEQNLNHDAMYWYRQDPGQGLRLIYYSQIVNDFQKGDIAEGYSVSREKKESFPLTVTSAQKNPTAFYLCASRAGTSGSGSYNEQFFGPGTRLTVL.